This T cell receptor (beta chain) was sequenced for a study of blood T cell repertoires in COVID-19. Study summary: Acute and convalescent COVID-19 samples came from the United States, Italy and Spain.

The germline V gene has CDR1 LNHDA and CDR2 SQIVND (reference sequence). Trimming took off 3 bases at V and 3 bases at J, with 14 bases between the two ends. CDR3 length: 16 residues. Followed over time, Seattle patients had been enrolled while infection was active. Generated by immunoSEQ multiplex PCR, the TCRdb table keeps only in-frame clones and is missing some. The sample has around 200,000 clones, around four fifths seen once. The receptor was isolated from a woman aged 70-85 years with COVID-19, enrolled during active disease. The chain joins TRBV19 to TRBJ2-2; possibly TRBD2 for D (5 bases). The sample taken for sequencing was peripheral blood. CDR3 amino acids: CASSILGSLDTGELFF. Here the CDR3 DNA reads TGTGCCAGTAGTATCCTGGGGAGTTTGGACACCGGGGAGCTGTTTTTT.